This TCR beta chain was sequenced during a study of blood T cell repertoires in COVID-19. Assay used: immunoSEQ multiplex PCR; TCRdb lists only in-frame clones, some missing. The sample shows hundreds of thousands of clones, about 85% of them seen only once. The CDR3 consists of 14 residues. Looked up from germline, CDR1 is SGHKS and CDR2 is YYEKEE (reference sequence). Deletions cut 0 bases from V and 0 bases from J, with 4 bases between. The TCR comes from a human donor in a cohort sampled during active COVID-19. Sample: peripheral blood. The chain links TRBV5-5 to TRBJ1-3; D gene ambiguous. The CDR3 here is CASSLEPSGNTIYF. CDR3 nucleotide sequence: TGTGCCAGCAGCTTGGAGCCCTCTGGAAACACCATATATTTT.